The 8 T cell receptor beta chains in this list originate from one sample, sequenced in a study of blood T cell repertoires in COVID-19. Assay used: immunoSEQ multiplex PCR; TCRdb lists only in-frame clones, some missing. Of 320,000 or so clones listed, roughly 89% are singletons. The sequencing input was PBMCs or T cells enriched from blood (not recorded which). Receptors were obtained from a man in his sixties who had recovered from COVID-19.

The V and J genes are TRBV3-1 (or the pseudogene TRBV3-2) and TRBJ2-7, with no clear D. V lost 3 bases and J 0 bases, leaving 6 bases between the germline ends. Germline CDR1 and CDR2: LGHDT and YNNKEL (reference sequence). The CDR3 runs to 13 residues. This CDR3 is CASSHEHSYEQYF. DNA for the CDR3: TGTGCCAGCAGCCACGAACACTCCTACGAGCAGTACTTC.

This clone was observed a single time. This chain connects TRBV2 to TRBJ1-1; possibly TRBD1 for D (6 bases). CDR3 length: 15 residues. Germline V gene data show CDR1 as SNHLY and CDR2 as FYNNEI. Trimming left V 6 bases short and J 0 bases short, with 14 bases between. The chain's CDR3 is CASSRTGQLNTEAFF. In nucleotides, the CDR3 is TGTGCCAGCAGCAGGACGGGACAACTGAACACTGAAGCTTTCTTT.

This clone was recorded only once. The genes are TRBV11-1 and TRBJ2-1; D is ambiguous. The V gene's germline CDR1 is SGHAT and CDR2 FQDESV (reference sequence). V was pared by 5 bases and J by 7 bases, with 15 bases between. There are 14 residues in the CDR3. The CDR3 here is CASSPPGPVNEQFF. CDR3 in DNA: TGTGCCAGCAGCCCCCCTGGGCCGGTGAATGAGCAGTTCTTC. Full variable domain (rest looked up from reference TRBV11-1 and TRBJ2-1): EAEVAQSPRYKITEKSQAVAFWCDPISGHATLYWYRQILGQGPELLVQFQDESVVDDSQLPKDRFSAERLKGVDSTLKIQPAELGDSAMYLCASSPPGPVNEQFFGPGTRLTVL.

J is TRBJ2-4 and V is TRBV28; 7 bases agree with TRBD1. V trimming: 5 bases; J trimming: 5 bases; junction bases outside the gene matches: 3. The germline V gene encodes CDR1 MDHEN and CDR2 SYDVKM. The CDR3 length is 13 residues. The chain's CDR3 is CASSPGTENIQYF. Here the CDR3 DNA reads TGTGCCAGCAGTCCCGGGACAGAAAACATTCAGTACTTC.

The chain employs TRBV27 and TRBJ1-5; TRBD1 aligns across 7 bases. This CDR3 comprises 14 residues. The V gene end was trimmed by 3 bases and the J gene end by 4 bases; junction bases not matched to a gene: 3. Germline V gene data show CDR1 as MNHEY and CDR2 as SMNVEV (reference sequence). This CDR3 is CASSLRDSNQPQHF. CDR3 sequence (DNA): TGTGCCAGCAGTTTGAGGGACAGTAATCAGCCCCAGCATTTT.

The CDR3 DNA reads as TGTGCCAGCTCACCGCGCCGGGAAAGCCATGAGCAGTTCTTC. Translation: CASSPRRESHEQFF. The chain carries TRBV18 and TRBJ2-1; perhaps TRBD2 as D (5 bases). Germline loops: CDR1 KGHSH, CDR2 LQKENI. The CDR3 is 14 amino acids. V lost 3 bases, J lost 8 bases, and 14 bases lay in between. The entire variable domain, with the rest obtained from reference TRBV18 and TRBJ2-1, is as follows: NAGVMQNPRHLVRRRGQEARLRCSPMKGHSHVYWYRQLPEEGLKFMVYLQKENIIDESGMPKERFSAEFPKEGPSILRIQQVVRGDSAAYFCASSPRRESHEQFFGPGTRLTVL.

V usage is TRBV5-4 and J usage is TRBJ1-1; 9 bases are a match to TRBD1. Germline V gives CDR1 SGHNT, CDR2 YYREEE (reference sequence). V was clipped by 4 bases and J by 1 base; unmatched bases: 11. This CDR3 is built from 17 residues. CDR3 coding DNA: TGTGCCAGCAGCGACAGGGGGAGGGGGGCGAGGAACACTGAAGCTTTCTTT. It is translated as CASSDRGRGARNTEAFF.

This clone has more than one count but fewer than ten. The chain has TRBV28 and TRBJ1-2, with TRBD1 identical over 9 bases. This CDR3 has 14 residues. Losses at the gene ends were 10 bases for V and 2 bases for J; bases not matched to a gene: 8. Germline V gives CDR1 MDHEN, CDR2 SYDVKM. For the CDR3, the DNA is TGTGCCACCGCCCTACAGGGGGCGAACTATGGCTACACCTTC. Translation: CATALQGANYGYTF.